This entry is about one T cell receptor (beta chain). Sequencing targeted expressed TCRB transcripts, as all isolated RNA had been reverse transcribed. Only in-frame clones appear in the TCRdb table, and some are missing; sequencing was by immunoSEQ multiplex PCR. The data show about 140,000 clones, about 7.1% seen once. This sample was taken from a study of beta chain features in type 1 diabetes. J lost 7 bases, V lost 4 bases, and 10 bases had no gene match. The CDR3 runs to 17 residues. Germline CDR1 reads MDHEN; CDR2 reads SYDVKM. Naive, central memory, regulatory and stem cell-like memory cells within the CD4+ compartment were sorted using CD45RO/CCR7/CD25/CD127/CD95/CD27.

The receptor's source is a woman aged 30 to 39 in good health. What was sequenced was central memory CD4+ T cells from blood. The chain carries TRBV28 and TRBJ2-1; 13 positions match TRBD2. The CDR3 coding sequence is TGTGCCAGCAGTTCATACGCCCAGGGACTAGCGGGGAATGAGCAGTTCTTC. It specifies CASSSYAQGLAGNEQFF.